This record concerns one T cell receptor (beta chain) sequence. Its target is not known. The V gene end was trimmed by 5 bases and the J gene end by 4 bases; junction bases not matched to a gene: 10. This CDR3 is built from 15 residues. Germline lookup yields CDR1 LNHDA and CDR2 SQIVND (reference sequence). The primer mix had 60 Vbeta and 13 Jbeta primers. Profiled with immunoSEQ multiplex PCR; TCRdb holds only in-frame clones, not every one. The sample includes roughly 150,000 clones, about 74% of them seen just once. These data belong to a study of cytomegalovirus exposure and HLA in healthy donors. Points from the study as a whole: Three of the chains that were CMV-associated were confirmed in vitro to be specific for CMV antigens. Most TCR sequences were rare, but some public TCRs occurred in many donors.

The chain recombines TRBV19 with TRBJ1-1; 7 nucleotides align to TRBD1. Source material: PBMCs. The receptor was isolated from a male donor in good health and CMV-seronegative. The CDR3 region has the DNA TGTGCCAGTAGTCTGGGTTGGCAGGGGGGCACTGAAGCTTTCTTT. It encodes CASSLGWQGGTEAFF.